This T cell receptor (beta chain) is drawn from a study of blood T cell repertoires in COVID-19. On the study more broadly: COVID-19 samples collected from the United States, Italy and Spain covered acute and convalescent phases. The cDNA or gDNA used as material had been derived from T cells, B-cell-depleted T cells, or PBMCs.

In the authors' workflow: For nucleated cells, counts were estimated from reference gene primer amplification. TCRdb's copy holds only in-frame clones and misses some; the assay was immunoSEQ multiplex PCR. D and trimming come from the DNA, and the V and J calls and clone size come from that table. Of 650,000 to 800,000 clones in the sample, about 90% were seen once. There are 15 residues in the CDR3. CDR1 is MGHDK and CDR2 is SYGVNS in the germline V gene. The trim removed 6 bases at V and 8 bases at J, leaving 12 bases unmatched. The sample comprised peripheral blood. The chain links TRBV25-1 to TRBJ1-4; TRBD1 agrees at 7 bases. This sequence was found in a woman under 30 with acute or convalescent COVID-19. CDR3 sequence: CASSETGEVAEKLFF. For the CDR3, the DNA is TGTGCCAGCAGCGAAACAGGGGAGGTTGCAGAAAAACTGTTTTTT. The entire variable domain, with the rest obtained from reference TRBV25-1 and TRBJ1-4, is as follows: EADIYQTPRYLVIGTGKKITLECSQTMGHDKMYWYQQDPGMELHLIHYSYGVNSTEKGDLSSESTVSRIRTEHFPLTLESARPSHTSQYLCASSETGEVAEKLFFGSGTQLSVL.